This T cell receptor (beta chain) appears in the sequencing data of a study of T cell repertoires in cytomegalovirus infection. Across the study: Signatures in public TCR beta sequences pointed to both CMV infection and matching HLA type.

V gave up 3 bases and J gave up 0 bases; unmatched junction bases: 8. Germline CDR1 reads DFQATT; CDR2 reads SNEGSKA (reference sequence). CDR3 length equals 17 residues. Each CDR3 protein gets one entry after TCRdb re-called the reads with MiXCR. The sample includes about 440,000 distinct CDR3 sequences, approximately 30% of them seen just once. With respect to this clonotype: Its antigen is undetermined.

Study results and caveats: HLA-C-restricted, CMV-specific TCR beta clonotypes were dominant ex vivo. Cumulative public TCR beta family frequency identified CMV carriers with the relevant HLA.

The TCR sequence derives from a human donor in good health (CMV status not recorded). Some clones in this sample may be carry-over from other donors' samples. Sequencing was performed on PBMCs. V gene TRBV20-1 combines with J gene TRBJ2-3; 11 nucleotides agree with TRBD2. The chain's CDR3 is CSASFLAGGPSTDTQYF. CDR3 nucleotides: TGCAGTGCTAGCTTTCTAGCGGGGGGCCCAAGCACAGATACGCAGTATTTT.